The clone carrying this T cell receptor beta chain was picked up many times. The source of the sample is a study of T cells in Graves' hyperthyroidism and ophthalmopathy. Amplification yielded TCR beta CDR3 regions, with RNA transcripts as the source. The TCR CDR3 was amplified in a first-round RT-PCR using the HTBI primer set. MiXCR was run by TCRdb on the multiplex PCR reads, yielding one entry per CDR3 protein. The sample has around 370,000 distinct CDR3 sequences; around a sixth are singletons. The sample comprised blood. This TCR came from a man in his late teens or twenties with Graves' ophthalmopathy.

CDR3 amino acids: CASSPAGTYEQYF. The CDR3, as DNA: TGTGCCAGCAGCCCGGCAGGAACCTACGAGCAGTACTTC. V and J are TRBV27 and TRBJ2-7; D is ambiguous. V was shortened by 6 bases and J by 2 bases, with 11 bases between the two germline ends. The CDR3 runs 13 residues. Germline assignment: CDR1 MNHEY and CDR2 SMNVEV (reference sequence).